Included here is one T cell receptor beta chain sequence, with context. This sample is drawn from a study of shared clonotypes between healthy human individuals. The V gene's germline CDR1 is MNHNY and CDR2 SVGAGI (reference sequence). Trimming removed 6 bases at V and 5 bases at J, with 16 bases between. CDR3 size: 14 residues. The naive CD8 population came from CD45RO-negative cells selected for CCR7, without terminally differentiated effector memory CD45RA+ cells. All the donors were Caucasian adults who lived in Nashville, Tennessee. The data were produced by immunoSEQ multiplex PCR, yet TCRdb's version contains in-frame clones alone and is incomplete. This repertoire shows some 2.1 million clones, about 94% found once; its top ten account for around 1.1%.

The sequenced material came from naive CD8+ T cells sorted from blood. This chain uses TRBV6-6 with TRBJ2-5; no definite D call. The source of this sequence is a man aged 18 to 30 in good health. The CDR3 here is CASSLTQIGETQYF. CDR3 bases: TGTGCCAGCAGCCTGACCCAAATCGGGGAGACCCAGTACTTC.